This T cell receptor (beta chain) was captured in a study of shared clonotypes between healthy human individuals. Germline lookup yields CDR1 LNHDA and CDR2 SQIVND (reference sequence). V lost 3 bases and J lost 5, with 4 bases in between. This CDR3 has 12 amino acids. In the case of this clone: The sample contains more than one DNA sequence encoding this CDR3.

The data were produced by immunoSEQ multiplex PCR, yet TCRdb's version contains in-frame clones alone and is incomplete. In the table there are around 550,000 clones, 96% of which are singletons. The TCR was taken from a woman in her twenties or thirties in good health. Sequencing used naive CD4+ T cells sorted from blood. Specified subset: CD45RA+ positively selected. The rearrangement joins TRBV19 to TRBJ2-2, with D hard to call. In nucleotides, the CDR3 is TGTGCCAGTAGTATCAGGACCGGGGAGCTGTTTTTT. It encodes CASSIRTGELFF.